Each of the 27 T cell receptor beta chains below was sequenced from the same sample in a study of monozygotic twins with inflammatory bowel disease. TCRdb re-called the 5' RACE reads, yielding one record per CDR3 amino acid sequence without DNA. Its listing shows under 130,000 distinct CDR3 sequences. The source material was blood. These receptors were obtained from a human donor with ulcerative colitis or Crohn's disease, or a healthy co-twin of an affected twin (not recorded which).

This chain uses TRBV12-3 or TRBV12-4 with TRBJ1-2; no DNA is available, so the TRBD1 call from TCRdb remains unchecked. The CDR3 consists of 11 residues. The CDR3 sequence is CASSSDSGYTF.

The chain is built from TRBV28 and TRBJ2-2; there is no DNA to check the TCRdb D call of TRBD2. The germline gives CDR1 MDHEN, CDR2 SYDVKM. The CDR3 is 16 amino acids. CDR3 loop: CATTGLAERNTGELFF.

V usage is TRBV12-3 or TRBV12-4 and J usage is TRBJ2-1; TCRdb names TRBD2, which stays unverified in the absence of DNA. CDR3 length: 16 residues. CDR3 region: CASSRSLGSKEDEQFF.

The chain has TRBV6-1 and TRBJ2-1; TCRdb's D call of TRBD1 is untestable without DNA. Per the germline V gene, CDR1 is MNHNS and CDR2 is SASEGT. The CDR3 sequence is 13 residues long. The CDR3: CASQPGDYNEQFF.

J is TRBJ2-1 and V is TRBV7-2; the TCRdb D gene call, TRBD2, has no DNA to confirm it. The CDR3 contains 14 residues. CDR1 is SGHTA and CDR2 is FQGNSA in the germline V gene. CDR3 sequence reads: CASSSHVAANEQFF.

This chain joins TRBV15 and TRBJ1-5. The CDR3 has 15 amino acids. Germline values: CDR1 LNHNV, CDR2 YYDKDF (reference sequence). CDR3 sequence: CATSRGAVLNQPQHF. Together with reference TRBV15 and TRBJ1-5, the CDR3 gives the full variable domain: DAMVIQNPRYQVTQFGKPVTLSCSQTLNHNVMYWYQQKSSQAPKLLFHYYDKDFNNEADTPDNFQSRRPNTSFCFLDIRSPGLGDTAMYLCATSRGAVLNQPQHFGDGTRLSIL.

The genes are TRBV20-1 and TRBJ2-1; TCRdb lists TRBD1, though no DNA is available to test this call. The CDR3 runs to 13 residues. CDR1 DFQATT and CDR2 SNEGSKA come from the germline V gene (reference sequence). The CDR3 sequence: CRPSGNLNNEQFF.

This sequence joins TRBV6-1 and TRBJ2-3. The CDR3 has 14 amino acids. Germline loops: CDR1 MNHNS, CDR2 SASEGT. CDR3 sequence reads: CASHLGSLTDTQYF.

The chain combines TRBV5-1 with TRBJ2-1; absent DNA, TCRdb's TRBD2 call cannot be checked. Germline CDR1 is SGHRS and CDR2 is YFSETQ. The CDR3 runs 17 residues. The CDR3 reads CASSPGQTSGSFNEQFF.

The chain recombines TRBV7-9 with TRBJ2-7; the D call of TRBD1 rests on TCRdb alone, since no DNA is present to check it. The germline V gene has CDR1 SEHNR and CDR2 FQNEAQ (reference sequence). The CDR3 consists of 15 residues. CDR3 sequence reads: CASSLLTGFIHEQYF.

The chain uses TRBV7-9 and TRBJ2-5; TCRdb proposes TRBD1, but this gene call is untestable without DNA. There are 16 residues in the CDR3. The V gene's germline CDR1 is SEHNR and CDR2 FQNEAQ (reference sequence). CDR3 region: CASSPRTGGDQETQYF.

The chain recombines TRBV7-2 with TRBJ2-1; TCRdb gives TRBD1 as the D gene, but with no DNA this cannot be confirmed. Germline CDR1 reads SGHTA; CDR2 reads FQGNSA. This CDR3 region has 15 residues. The CDR3 loop reads CASRQDRGSYNEQFF.

The V and J genes are TRBV12-3 or TRBV12-4 and TRBJ2-5; TCRdb indicates TRBD1, and absent DNA this call remains unverified. This CDR3 is built from 14 residues. This CDR3 is CASNRMGVRETQYF.

This rearrangement joins TRBV20-1 to TRBJ2-7. Per germline, CDR1 DFQATT and CDR2 SNEGSKA (reference sequence). CDR3 length: 12 amino acids. CDR3 sequence: CSARVSGFEQYF.

V gene TRBV20-1 combines with J gene TRBJ2-3; TCRdb names TRBD1, which stays unverified in the absence of DNA. Germline values: CDR1 DFQATT, CDR2 SNEGSKA (reference sequence). The CDR3 covers 14 residues. This chain's CDR3 is CSAIPTGEPDTQYF.

The rearrangement joins TRBV20-1 to TRBJ2-3; TCRdb reports TRBD2, a call that lacks DNA to check it against. The CDR3 has 17 residues. Germline V CDR1 and CDR2: DFQATT, SNEGSKA (reference sequence). CDR3 in amino acids: CSALRAGGWGSTDTQYF.

V and J are TRBV7-2 and TRBJ1-5; TCRdb outputs TRBD1, but without DNA this stays unchecked. The CDR3 spans 15 residues. CDR1 SGHTA and CDR2 FQGNSA come from the germline V gene. The CDR3 region is CASSTVGTARQPQHF.

The chain employs TRBV29-1 and TRBJ2-1. The CDR3 is made up of 12 amino acids. CDR1 is SQVTM and CDR2 is ANQGSEA in the germline V gene. CDR3: CSVGGPHNEQFF.

This sequence joins TRBV28 and TRBJ2-7; there is no DNA to check the TCRdb D call of TRBD1. The germline V gene has CDR1 MDHEN and CDR2 SYDVKM. The CDR3 runs to 14 residues. The CDR3 protein is CASRPGQTLHEQYF.

The genes are TRBV15 and TRBJ1-6. Germline assignment: CDR1 LNHNV and CDR2 YYDKDF (reference sequence). The CDR3 has 15 residues. This CDR3 reads CATSRDEQRRSPLHF.

The chain carries TRBV5-1 and TRBJ2-3; lacking DNA, the TRBD1 call made by TCRdb goes unchecked. CDR1 is SGHRS, CDR2 YFSETQ, per germline. This CDR3 region has 15 residues. The CDR3 loop reads CASSLRQGAQDTQYF.

This chain connects TRBV23-1 to TRBJ2-4; TCRdb selects TRBD1, and the lack of DNA leaves this call unchecked. TRBV23-1 is assigned to the ORF class and has an uncertain function. The CDR3 extends over 16 amino acids. The CDR3 protein is CASSHQDTIAKNIQYF.

J is TRBJ2-2 and V is TRBV7-2; TCRdb designates TRBD1, a call that cannot be tested without DNA. Looked up from germline, CDR1 is SGHTA and CDR2 is FQGNSA. This CDR3 region has 14 residues. CDR3 in amino acids: CASSLAIGGGELFF.

This rearrangement joins TRBV20-1 to TRBJ1-5; as DNA is missing, the TRBD1 call by TCRdb cannot be tested. CDR3 length: 15 amino acids. Germline assignment: CDR1 DFQATT and CDR2 SNEGSKA (reference sequence). This chain's CDR3 is CSARQPGQGDQPQHF.

V is TRBV28 and J is TRBJ2-3; the D gene TCRdb calls, TRBD2, cannot be checked with no DNA. The CDR3 extends over 16 amino acids. Germline CDR1 and CDR2: MDHEN and SYDVKM. The CDR3 loop reads CASSFRSGRATDTQYF. The entire variable domain, with the rest obtained from reference TRBV28 and TRBJ2-3, is as follows: DVKVTQSSRYLVKRTGEKVFLECVQDMDHENMFWYRQDPGLGLRLIYFSYDVKMKEKGDIPEGYSVSREKKERFSLILESASTNQTSMYLCASSFRSGRATDTQYFGPGTRLTVL.

The V gene is TRBV6-2 or TRBV6-3, the J gene TRBJ2-1; TCRdb gives TRBD2 as the D gene, but with no DNA this cannot be confirmed. CDR3 length: 16 residues. Per the germline V gene, CDR1 is MNHEY and CDR2 is SVGEGT. CDR3 sequence reads: CASGSSFSGRSLEQFF.

The chain couples TRBV6-1 to TRBJ1-6. Germline loops: CDR1 MNHNS, CDR2 SASEGT. The CDR3 runs 14 residues. The CDR3 here is CASSELRGGSPLHF.